Listed below are T cell receptor beta chains from one sample, sequenced in a study of shared clonotypes between healthy human individuals. TCRdb's copy holds only in-frame clones and misses some; the assay was immunoSEQ multiplex PCR. The sample comprises approximately 500,000 clones, 90% to 96% of which are singletons, and roughly 0.06% rests with the top ten. The specimen was naive CD4+ T cells sorted from blood. These receptors originate from a woman in her thirties in good health. The CDR3 runs from the conserved cysteine through the conserved F or W. The D gene is left open where the match is weak. Clone size, where shown, is once, few, many, or a class for clones that have expanded.

>14|TRBV6-1|TRBD1|NA|TRBJ2-7
CASRSTGGRYEQYF
TGTGCCAGCAGGTCGACAGGGGGCAGGTACGAGCAGTACTTC
>14|TRBV28|NA|NA|TRBJ2-1
CASSFPVGQDEQFF
TGTGCCAGCAGTTTCCCCGTCGGGCAGGATGAGCAGTTCTTC
>14|TRBV30|TRBD2|NA|TRBJ2-1
CAWSGGSVFNEQFF
TGTGCCTGGAGTGGCGGGAGCGTATTCAATGAGCAGTTCTTC
>17|TRBV5-1|NA|once|TRBJ1-4
CASSLTLDGSFSEKLFF
TGCGCCAGCAGCTTAACCCTCGACGGCAGTTTCAGTGAAAAACTGTTTTTT
>15|TRBV28|NA|NA|TRBJ2-1
CASSLGASSDNEQFF
TGTGCCAGCAGTTTAGGGGCAAGTAGTGACAATGAGCAGTTCTTC
>13|TRBV19|TRBD1|few|TRBJ1-2
CASSGQGGYGYTF
TGTGCCAGTAGTGGACAGGGCGGCTATGGCTACACCTTC
>17|TRBV4-1|NA|NA|TRBJ1-3
CASSQVFRQSSGNTIYF
TGCGCCAGCAGCCAAGTCTTCCGGCAGAGCTCTGGAAACACCATATATTTT
>15|TRBV19|NA|NA|TRBJ1-5
CASSTGVLSNQPQHF
TGTGCCAGTAGTACTGGCGTCCTTAGCAATCAGCCCCAGCATTTT
>13|TRBV18|NA|NA|TRBJ2-7
CASSPQGSYEQYF
TGTGCCAGCTCACCACAAGGATCCTACGAGCAGTACTTC
>14|TRBV28|TRBD2|once|TRBJ2-7
CASSPSGPLYEQYF
TGTGCCAGCAGTCCTAGCGGGCCCCTCTACGAGCAGTACTTC
>16|TRBV25-1|TRBD1|NA|TRBJ2-1
CASSALGTGEYNEQFF
TGTGCCAGCAGTGCCCTCGGGACAGGCGAATACAATGAGCAGTTCTTC
>14|TRBV30|NA|NA|TRBJ2-1
CAWSGRANYNEQFF
TGTGCCTGGAGTGGCAGGGCTAATTACAATGAGCAGTTCTTC
>15|TRBV5-1|NA|once|TRBJ1-2
CASSLAPQGGYGYTF
TGCGCCAGCAGCTTGGCCCCGCAGGGTGGGTATGGCTACACCTTC
>14|TRBV19|NA|NA|TRBJ1-5
CATERGAGNQPQHF
TGTGCCACTGAACGAGGGGCAGGCAATCAGCCCCAGCATTTT
>10|TRBV19|NA|NA|TRBJ1-2
CASASSGYTF
TGTGCCAGCGCGTCGTCTGGCTACACCTTC
>14|TRBV7-9|NA|few|TRBJ1-2
CASSLGTAADGYTF
TGTGCCAGCAGCTTAGGGACAGCTGCCGATGGCTACACCTTC
>17|TRBV28|NA|NA|TRBJ1-1
CASNPPLGVGWGTEAFF
TGTGCCAGCAACCCTCCCCTAGGGGTTGGTTGGGGCACTGAAGCTTTCTTT
>13|TRBV28|NA|NA|TRBJ1-1
CASSLVWNTEAFF
TGTGCCAGCAGTTTAGTCTGGAACACTGAAGCTTTCTTT
>14|TRBV6-6|NA|NA|TRBJ1-1
CASSRPTGWTEAFF
TGTGCCAGCAGCCGCCCGACAGGCTGGACTGAAGCTTTCTTT
>12|TRBV27|NA|once|TRBJ1-1
CASSETGTEAFF
TGTGCCAGCAGTGAAACAGGTACTGAAGCTTTCTTT
>12|TRBV2|NA|NA|TRBJ1-1
CASSSKWTEAFF
TGTGCCAGCAGTTCCAAGTGGACTGAAGCTTTCTTT
>19|TRBV4-2|TRBD2|NA|TRBJ2-2
CASSHPGLAVFANTGELFF
TGTGCCAGCAGCCATCCGGGACTAGCTGTCTTCGCGAACACCGGGGAGCTGTTTTTT